The rows below give T cell receptor beta chains drawn from one sample of a study of blood T cell repertoires in COVID-19. Clones were sequenced by immunoSEQ multiplex PCR, and TCRdb holds only the in-frame ones, with some missing. The table lists some 290,000 clones, nearly 90% of them singletons. The sequencing input was peripheral blood. The receptors originated from a middle-aged woman with COVID-19, enrolled during active disease. Both conserved end residues are part of each CDR3. A D gene is named only where the DNA matches it firmly. Clone size appears in some rows only: once, few, many, or a class for an expanded clone.

CDR3	DNA	D	size	V	length	J
CASSQENRGIVGTGELFF	TGTGCCAGCAGCCAAGAAAACAGGGGGATCGTTGGCACCGGGGAGCTGTTTTTT	TRBD1	NA	TRBV3-1/TRBV3-2	18	TRBJ2-2
CASSVTGTAPFGYTF	TGTGCCAGCAGTGTTACAGGGACAGCGCCTTTTGGGTACACCTTC	TRBD1	NA	TRBV27	15	TRBJ1-2
CASSQVETFF	TGTGCCAGCAGTCAGGTAGAGACTTTCTTT	NA	NA	TRBV6-5	10	TRBJ1-1
CASTHRDKVYNEQFF	TGTGCCAGCACCCACCGGGACAAAGTCTACAATGAGCAGTTCTTC	NA	NA	TRBV5-8	15	TRBJ2-1
CASTDRGDPGETQYF	TGTGCCAGCACCGACAGGGGCGACCCGGGAGAGACCCAGTACTTC	TRBD1	few	TRBV27	15	TRBJ2-5
CASSFQGSYNSPLHF	TGTGCCAGCAGTTTCCAGGGCTCCTATAATTCACCCCTCCACTTT	NA	NA	TRBV28	15	TRBJ1-6
CASSWGGLWTEAFF	TGTGCCAGCTCATGGGGGGGATTGTGGACTGAAGCTTTCTTT	NA	NA	TRBV28	14	TRBJ1-1
CASSFRTSGGYNEQFF	TGTGCCAGCAGCTTCCGGACTAGCGGGGGTTACAATGAGCAGTTCTTC	TRBD2	NA	TRBV7-3	16	TRBJ2-1
CASSLMGVTTEAFF	TGTGCCAGCAGTTTAATGGGAGTTACCACTGAAGCTTTCTTT	NA	NA	TRBV28	14	TRBJ1-1
CASDRGNLIMNTEAFF	TGTGCTAGTGATAGGGGGAACCTGATCATGAACACTGAAGCTTTCTTT	NA	NA	TRBV12-5	16	TRBJ1-1
CASSRDSYNEQFF	TGTGCCAGTAGTCGGGACAGCTACAATGAGCAGTTCTTC	TRBD1	NA	TRBV19	13	TRBJ2-1
CASTRRWGDEQFF	TGTGCCAGCACTCGGCGTTGGGGCGATGAGCAGTTCTTC	NA	NA	TRBV28	13	TRBJ2-1
CASRATGSYEQYF	TGTGCCAGCAGAGCGACAGGGAGCTACGAGCAGTACTTC	TRBD1	once	TRBV2	13	TRBJ2-7
CASSETRQAYNQPQHF	TGTGCCAGCAGTGAAACAAGACAGGCCTACAATCAGCCCCAGCATTTT	NA	NA	TRBV6-1	16	TRBJ1-5
CASSLGPGGPSTGELFF	TGTGCCAGCAGTTTGGGGCCAGGGGGACCCTCCACCGGGGAGCTGTTTTTT	TRBD1	NA	TRBV7-2	17	TRBJ2-2
CASSHPGQGGGYTF	TGCGCCAGCAGCCACCCAGGACAGGGGGGAGGCTACACCTTC	TRBD1	NA	TRBV4-1	14	TRBJ1-2
CASSLSYSPLHF	TGTGCCAGCAGCCTAAGCTACTCACCCCTCCACTTT	NA	few	TRBV5-5	12	TRBJ1-6
CASSVSWGVPYNEQFF	TGTGCCAGCAGCGTCTCCTGGGGGGTCCCCTACAATGAGCAGTTCTTC	NA	once	TRBV7-6	16	TRBJ2-1
CASSYLVAGLFYEQYF	TGTGCCAGCAGTTACCTGGTCGCAGGGCTCTTCTACGAGCAGTACTTC	NA	NA	TRBV6-5	16	TRBJ2-7
CSARVLGEAFF	TGCAGTGCTAGAGTTCTTGGCGAAGCTTTCTTT	NA	NA	TRBV20-1	11	TRBJ1-1
CASRGFTGTGSYEQYF	TGTGCCAGCAGGGGCTTCACCGGGACAGGCTCCTACGAGCAGTACTTC	TRBD1	NA	TRBV27	16	TRBJ2-7
CATSRVRVAGVPQDF	TGTGCCACCAGCAGAGTAAGAGTAGCGGGGGTCCCCCAGGATTTT	TRBD2	NA	TRBV15	15	TRBJ2-3
CASSVDVGDRGKDTQYF	TGTGCCAGCAGCGTAGATGTAGGGGACAGGGGCAAAGATACGCAGTATTTT	TRBD1	NA	TRBV9	17	TRBJ2-3
CASSLGGFTKNIQYF	TGTGCCAGCAGTTTGGGAGGGTTTACCAAAAACATTCAGTACTTC	TRBD2	NA	TRBV27	15	TRBJ2-4
CASSSTTGTYEQYF	TGTGCCAGTAGTTCCACGACAGGGACCTACGAGCAGTACTTC	TRBD1	NA	TRBV19	14	TRBJ2-7
CASSFRIGGNYGYTF	TGCGCCAGCAGCTTTAGAATCGGGGGTAACTATGGCTACACCTTC	NA	NA	TRBV5-1	15	TRBJ1-2
CASSELRNSPLHF	TGTGCCAGCAGCGAACTAAGGAATTCACCCCTCCACTTT	NA	once	TRBV3-1/TRBV3-2	13	TRBJ1-6
CASSDEAGGGYNEQFF	TGTGCCAGCAGTGACGAAGCGGGAGGGGGCTACAATGAGCAGTTCTTC	TRBD2	few	TRBV6-1	16	TRBJ2-1
CASSGDNLGTQYF	TGTGCCAGCAGCGGGGACAACCTGGGTACGCAGTATTTT	NA	NA	TRBV5-6	13	TRBJ2-3
CASSHDRVHEQYF	TGTGCCAGCAGTCATGACAGGGTCCACGAGCAGTACTTC	TRBD1	NA	TRBV12-3/TRBV12-4	13	TRBJ2-7
CASSQGFSGGTLNTGELFF	TGCGCCAGCAGCCAAGGGTTTAGCGGGGGGACACTTAACACCGGGGAGCTGTTTTTT	TRBD2	once	TRBV4-3	19	TRBJ2-2
CASSVSGGHQPQHF	TGTGCCAGCAGCGTCAGTGGTGGGCATCAGCCCCAGCATTTT	NA	once	TRBV14	14	TRBJ1-5
CASSMGRQGWDGYTF	TGTGCCAGTAGTATGGGCAGACAGGGTTGGGATGGCTACACCTTC	TRBD1	NA	TRBV19	15	TRBJ1-2
CASSRRGYSQETQYF	TGTGCCAGCAGCCGCAGGGGGTATTCCCAAGAGACCCAGTACTTC	TRBD1	NA	TRBV7-8	15	TRBJ2-5
CASSYSMDRANQPQHF	TGTGCCAGCAGTTACTCGATGGACAGGGCCAATCAGCCCCAGCATTTT	TRBD1	NA	TRBV6-2/TRBV6-3	16	TRBJ1-5
CASSVTGATEAFF	TGTGCCAGCAGTGTGACAGGGGCCACTGAAGCTTTCTTT	TRBD1	NA	TRBV28	13	TRBJ1-1
CASTRGNYDGYTF	TGTGCCAGCACTAGGGGGAACTATGACGGCTACACCTTC	NA	NA	TRBV12-3/TRBV12-4	13	TRBJ1-2
CASSHLRTAENSPLHF	TGTGCCAGCAGCCACCTCCGGACAGCCGAAAATTCACCCCTCCACTTT	NA	NA	TRBV3-1/TRBV3-2	16	TRBJ1-6
CASSKTGGNYGYTF	TGTGCCAGCAGCAAGACAGGGGGCAACTATGGCTACACCTTC	TRBD1	few	TRBV7-3	14	TRBJ1-2
CASSSYAGQGGYF	TGTGCCAGCAGCTCTTACGCGGGGCAGGGGGGGTACTTC	NA	NA	TRBV7-2	13	TRBJ2-7
CASRNLGATGELFF	TGCGCCAGCAGAAACTTGGGGGCGACCGGGGAGCTGTTTTTT	NA	NA	TRBV5-1	14	TRBJ2-2
CASSERVGNTEAFF	TGTGCCAGCAGTGAGAGGGTCGGGAACACTGAAGCTTTCTTT	NA	NA	TRBV2	14	TRBJ1-1
CASTLAGPSYNEQFF	TGTGCCAGCACCCTCGCGGGTCCCAGCTACAATGAGCAGTTCTTC	NA	NA	TRBV28	15	TRBJ2-1
CASSYSKRDRGYEQYF	TGTGCCAGCAGTTACTCGAAACGGGACAGGGGCTACGAGCAGTACTTC	TRBD1	NA	TRBV6-6	16	TRBJ2-7
CAILQGEGYGYTF	TGTGCCATCTTACAGGGGGAAGGCTATGGCTACACCTTC	TRBD1	NA	TRBV10-3	13	TRBJ1-2
CASRELDTGELFF	TGTGCCAGCAGGGAGTTGGACACCGGGGAGCTGTTTTTT	NA	NA	TRBV2	13	TRBJ2-2
CASRRSASEKLFF	TGTGCCAGTCGGAGGAGTGCTAGTGAAAAACTGTTTTTT	NA	NA	TRBV28	13	TRBJ1-4
CASSLARSYNEQFF	TGTGCCAGCAGTTTGGCTAGATCCTACAATGAGCAGTTCTTC	NA	NA	TRBV28	14	TRBJ2-1
CASSVEGGGSAYEQYF	TGTGCCAGCAGCGTAGAGGGTGGCGGGAGTGCATACGAGCAGTACTTC	TRBD2	NA	TRBV9	16	TRBJ2-7
CASSLNQGMNTEAFF	TGTGCCAGCAGCTTAAACCAGGGGATGAACACTGAAGCTTTCTTT	NA	NA	TRBV7-3	15	TRBJ1-1
CASSLGGGTGTSPLHF	TGTGCCAGCAGCTTGGGGGGGGGTACTGGCACTTCACCCCTCCACTTT	NA	NA	TRBV7-8	16	TRBJ1-6
CASTLDRPDRGEQYF	TGTGCCAGCACCCTAGACCGCCCGGACAGGGGCGAGCAGTACTTC	TRBD1	NA	TRBV7-9	15	TRBJ2-7